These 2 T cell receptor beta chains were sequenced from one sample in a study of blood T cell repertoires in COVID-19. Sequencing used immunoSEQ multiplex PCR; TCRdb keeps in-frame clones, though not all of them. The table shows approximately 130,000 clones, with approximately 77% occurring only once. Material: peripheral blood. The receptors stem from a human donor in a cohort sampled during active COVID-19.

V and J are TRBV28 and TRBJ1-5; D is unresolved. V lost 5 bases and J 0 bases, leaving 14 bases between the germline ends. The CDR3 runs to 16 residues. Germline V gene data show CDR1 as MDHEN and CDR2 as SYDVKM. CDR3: CASSPRTWSSNQPQHF. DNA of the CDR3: TGTGCCAGCAGTCCGCGTACGTGGTCTAGCAATCAGCCCCAGCATTTT.

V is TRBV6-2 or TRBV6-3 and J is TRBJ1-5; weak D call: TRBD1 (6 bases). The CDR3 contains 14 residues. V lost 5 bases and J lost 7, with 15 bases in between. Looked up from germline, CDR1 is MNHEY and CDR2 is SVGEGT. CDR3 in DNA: TGTGCCAGCAGTCCGGGAGGGGGACTCCAGCCCCAGCATTTT. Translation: CASSPGGGLQPQHF.